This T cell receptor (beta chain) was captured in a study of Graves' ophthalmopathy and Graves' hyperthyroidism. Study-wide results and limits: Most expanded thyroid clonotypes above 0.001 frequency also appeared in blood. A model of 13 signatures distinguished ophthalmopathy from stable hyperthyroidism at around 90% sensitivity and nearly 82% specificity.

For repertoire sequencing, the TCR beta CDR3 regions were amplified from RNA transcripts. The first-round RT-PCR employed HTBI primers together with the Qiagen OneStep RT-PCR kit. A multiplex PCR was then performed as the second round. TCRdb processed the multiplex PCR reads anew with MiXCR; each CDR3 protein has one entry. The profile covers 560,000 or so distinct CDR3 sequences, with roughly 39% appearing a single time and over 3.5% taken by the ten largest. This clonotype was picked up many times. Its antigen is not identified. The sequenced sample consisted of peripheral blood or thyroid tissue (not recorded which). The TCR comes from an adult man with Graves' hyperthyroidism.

CDR3 nucleotide sequence: TGTGCCAGCAGTAGCGAGACAGGGGGAGGGACTGAAGCTTTCTTT. Translated: CASSSETGGGTEAFF. This rearrangement joins TRBV2 to TRBJ1-1, with TRBD1 identical over 9 bases. The CDR3 loop spans 15 amino acids. Germline V gives CDR1 SNHLY, CDR2 FYNNEI. Trimming removed 5 bases from V and 5 bases from J; junction bases left unmatched: 9. Full variable domain (outside the CDR3, taken from reference TRBV2 and TRBJ1-1): EPEVTQTPSHQVTQMGQEVILRCVPISNHLYFYWYRQILGQKVEFLVSFYNNEISEKSEIFDDQFSVERPDGSNFTLKIRSTKLEDSAMYFCASSSETGGGTEAFFGQGTRLTVV.